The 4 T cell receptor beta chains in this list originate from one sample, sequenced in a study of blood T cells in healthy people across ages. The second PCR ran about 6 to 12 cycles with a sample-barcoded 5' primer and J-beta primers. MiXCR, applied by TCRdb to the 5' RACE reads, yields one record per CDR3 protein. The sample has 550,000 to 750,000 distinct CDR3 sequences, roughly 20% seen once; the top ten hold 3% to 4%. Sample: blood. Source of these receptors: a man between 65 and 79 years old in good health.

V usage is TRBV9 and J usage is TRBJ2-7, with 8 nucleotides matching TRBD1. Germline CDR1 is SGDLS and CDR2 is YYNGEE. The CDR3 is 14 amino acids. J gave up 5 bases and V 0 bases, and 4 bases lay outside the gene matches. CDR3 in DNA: TGTGCCAGCAGCGTAGAAGGACAGGGCCACGAGCAGTACTTC. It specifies CASSVEGQGHEQYF.

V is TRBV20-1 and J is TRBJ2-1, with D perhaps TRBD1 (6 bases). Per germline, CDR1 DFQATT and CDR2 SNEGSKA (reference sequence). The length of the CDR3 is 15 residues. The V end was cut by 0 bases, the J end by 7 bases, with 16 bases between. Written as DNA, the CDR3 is TGCAGTGCTAGAGATCCCTCACTAGGACAGAATGAGCAGTTCTTC. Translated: CSARDPSLGQNEQFF.

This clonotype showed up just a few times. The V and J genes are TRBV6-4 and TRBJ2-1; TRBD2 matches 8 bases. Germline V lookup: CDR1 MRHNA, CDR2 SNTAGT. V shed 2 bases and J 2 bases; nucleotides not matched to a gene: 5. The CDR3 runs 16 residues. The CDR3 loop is CASSDRAGGPYNEQFF. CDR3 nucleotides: TGTGCCAGCAGTGACAGGGCGGGAGGACCCTACAATGAGCAGTTCTTC.

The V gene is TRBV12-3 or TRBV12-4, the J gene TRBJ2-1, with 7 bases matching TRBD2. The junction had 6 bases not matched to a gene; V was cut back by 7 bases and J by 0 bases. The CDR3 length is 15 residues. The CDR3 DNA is TGTGCCAGCAACCGCGGCGGGAGCTCCTACAATGAGCAGTTCTTC. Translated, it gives CASNRGGSSYNEQFF.